Each of the 30 T cell receptor beta chains below was sequenced from the same sample in a study of blood T cell repertoires in COVID-19. Profiled with immunoSEQ multiplex PCR; TCRdb holds only in-frame clones, not every one. The data contain 250,000 or so clones, 90% of them singletons. What was sequenced was peripheral blood. The receptors were sampled from a woman aged 60-70 years with COVID-19, enrolled during active disease.

The genes are TRBV19 and TRBJ1-3; 7 bases align to TRBD1. The length of the CDR3 is 14 residues. The ends lost 7 bases at V and 0 bases at J; junction bases unmatched: 3. CDR1 is LNHDA and CDR2 is SQIVND in the germline V gene (reference sequence). The CDR3 reads CASTRDSSGNTIYF. CDR3 sequence (DNA): TGTGCCAGTACCCGGGACAGCTCTGGAAACACCATATATTTT.

The chain couples TRBV7-6 to TRBJ2-4; 10 positions match TRBD2. Trimming at V came to 6 bases and at J to 9 bases, leaving 5 bases not matched to a gene. Germline-derived CDR1 and CDR2 are SGHVS and FNYEAQ. The CDR3 has 13 amino acids. The CDR3 is CASRPLAGAIQYF. Written as DNA, the CDR3 is TGTGCCAGCAGGCCTCTAGCGGGGGCCATTCAGTACTTC.

Regarding this clone: Other DNA sequences in the sample encode the same CDR3. The chain couples TRBV18 to TRBJ1-3; TRBD1 is a possible D gene (6 bases). Trimming pared 2 bases from V and 4 bases from J, leaving 6 bases between. From germline, CDR1 is KGHSH and CDR2 LQKENI. The CDR3 totals 13 residues. This CDR3 reads CASSPGTGNTIYF. The CDR3 nucleotides are TGTGCCAGCTCACCAGGGACAGGAAACACCATATATTTT.

The chain joins TRBV18 to TRBJ1-1; TRBD1 agrees at 10 bases. The length of the CDR3 is 14 residues. Looked up from germline, CDR1 is KGHSH and CDR2 is LQKENI. The J segment lost 4 bases and the V segment lost 4 bases, leaving 3 bases of the junction unmatched. CDR3 region: CASSLGQGTTEAFF. In DNA form, the CDR3 reads TGTGCCAGCTCACTGGGACAGGGGACCACTGAAGCTTTCTTT.

CDR3 DNA sequence: TGTGCCAGCAGTCGGACAGGGGGCGCGGAGACCCAGTACTTC. Translation: CASSRTGGAETQYF. The V call is TRBV2, the J call TRBJ2-5; 11 nucleotides line up with TRBD1. The CDR3 is made up of 14 amino acids. The germline V gene encodes CDR1 SNHLY and CDR2 FYNNEI. Trimming removed 5 bases from V and 5 bases from J; junction bases left unmatched: 4.

The chain is built from TRBV7-9 and TRBJ1-6; D may be TRBD1 (6 bases). The CDR3 has 15 amino acids. Trimming left V 5 bases short and J 7 bases short, with 15 bases between. Germline V gene lookup returns CDR1 SEHNR and CDR2 FQNEAQ (reference sequence). In DNA form, the CDR3 reads TGTGCCAGCAGCAGCCGGGACACGGTCAATTCACCCCTCCACTTT. As protein: CASSSRDTVNSPLHF.

The chain combines TRBV27 with TRBJ2-7; 14 nucleotides line up with TRBD2. CDR3 length equals 13 residues. CDR1 MNHEY and CDR2 SMNVEV come from the germline V gene (reference sequence). J was trimmed by 4 bases and V by 10 bases; bases with no gene match: 3. The CDR3 nucleotides are TGTGCCACTCGACTAGCGGGGGGGTACGAGCAGTACTTC. Amino acid sequence: CATRLAGGYEQYF.

This rearrangement joins TRBV5-6 to TRBJ1-2; no definite D call. The CDR3 covers 16 residues. CDR1 SGHDT and CDR2 YYEEEE come from the germline V gene. Trimming removed 0 bases at V and 0 bases at J, with 12 bases between. CDR3 residues: CASSLVALPPNYGYTF. The CDR3, as DNA: TGTGCCAGCAGCTTGGTAGCTCTACCGCCTAACTATGGCTACACCTTC.

This clone was counted once. The genes are TRBV6-2 or TRBV6-3 and TRBJ1-1, with D perhaps TRBD1 (5 bases). The germline CDR1 and CDR2 sequences are MNHEY and SVGEGT. Between the trimmed V and J ends, which lost 3 bases and 6 bases, there was a span of 17 bases. The CDR3 covers 15 residues. The CDR3 is CASSYLGLKGPEAFF. CDR3 bases: TGTGCCAGCAGTTATTTAGGCCTGAAGGGGCCTGAAGCTTTCTTT.

The CDR3 is CASSVKQANYGYTF. In nucleotides, the CDR3 is TGTGCCAGCAGCGTCAAACAGGCCAACTATGGCTACACCTTC. The chain joins TRBV9 to TRBJ1-2; possible D gene TRBD1, 5 bases. CDR3 size: 14 residues. V was pared by 2 bases and J by 2 bases, with 10 bases between. In germline, CDR1 is SGDLS, CDR2 YYNGEE.

The chain has TRBV9 and TRBJ1-3; TRBD1 matches 7 bases. Germline loops: CDR1 SGDLS, CDR2 YYNGEE. The CDR3 totals 15 residues. V gave up 4 bases and J gave up 3 bases; unmatched junction bases: 7. CDR3 loop: CASSPSGQFGNTIYF. The CDR3 coding sequence is TGTGCCAGCAGCCCATCGGGACAGTTTGGAAACACCATATATTTT.

The chain couples TRBV25-1 to TRBJ1-2; 7 nucleotides align to TRBD1. The germline V gene encodes CDR1 MGHDK and CDR2 SYGVNS. The CDR3 contains 15 residues. J was trimmed by 8 bases and V by 4 bases; bases with no gene match: 13. CDR3 in DNA: TGTGCCAGCAGTGTTTCGGGACAGACCTTCGGAGGCTACACCTTC. Protein sequence: CASSVSGQTFGGYTF.

This chain joins TRBV13 and TRBJ2-7; 7 bases are shared with TRBD1. Germline V gene data show CDR1 as PRHDT and CDR2 as FYEKMQ (reference sequence). CDR3 length equals 14 residues. J gave up 3 bases and V 3 bases, and 5 bases lay outside the gene matches. The CDR3 coding sequence is TGTGCCAGCAGCTTGAGAGGGGGCTACTACGAGCAGTACTTC. It encodes CASSLRGGYYEQYF.

J is TRBJ1-5 and V is TRBV7-9; the D gene is possibly TRBD1 (5 bases). The germline V and J ends were trimmed by 5 bases and 1 base, with 15 bases remaining between them. CDR1 SEHNR and CDR2 FQNEAQ come from the germline V gene (reference sequence). This CDR3 has 16 residues. The CDR3 DNA sequence: TGTGCCAGCAGCCCCTATTCGGGGGGAAGCAATCAGCCCCAGCATTTT. It is translated as CASSPYSGGSNQPQHF.

The rearrangement joins TRBV5-1 to TRBJ1-2; TRBD1 aligns across 7 bases. CDR1 is SGHRS and CDR2 is YFSETQ in the germline V gene. V was clipped by 0 bases and J by 2 bases; unmatched bases: 4. CDR3 length: 15 amino acids. In nucleotides, the CDR3 is TGCGCCAGCAGCTTGGGCGTGACAGGGAACTATGGCTACACCTTC. Protein sequence: CASSLGVTGNYGYTF.

V and J are TRBV4-2 and TRBJ2-1, with TRBD1 as a possible D gene (5 bases). Deletions cut 0 bases from V and 6 bases from J, with 6 bases between. Germline V lookup: CDR1 LGHNA, CDR2 YNFKEQ. The CDR3 is 13 amino acids. CDR3 sequence: CASSQEQGNEQFF. The CDR3 DNA is TGTGCCAGCAGCCAAGAGCAGGGCAATGAGCAGTTCTTC.

The CDR3 nucleotides read TGTGCCAGTAGTCCTCGACAGGTATGGGACTATGGCTACACCTTC. As protein: CASSPRQVWDYGYTF. The J gene is TRBJ1-2, the V gene TRBV19; TRBD1 might be the D (6 bases). The V and J ends lost 5 bases and 3 bases respectively, with 16 bases between them. Germline V gene lookup returns CDR1 LNHDA and CDR2 SQIVND (reference sequence). The CDR3 contains 15 residues. Looking up the rest from reference TRBV19 and TRBJ1-2 gives the full variable domain: DGGITQSPKYLFRKEGQNVTLSCEQNLNHDAMYWYRQDPGQGLRLIYYSQIVNDFQKGDIAEGYSVSREKKESFPLTVTSAQKNPTAFYLCASSPRQVWDYGYTFGSGTRLTVV.

The rearrangement uses TRBV29-1 and TRBJ2-2, with TRBD1 matching over 8 bases. CDR3 length: 13 amino acids. The junction had 8 bases not matched to a gene; V was cut back by 7 bases and J by 7 bases. Germline V CDR1 and CDR2: SQVTM, ANQGSEA. CDR3 sequence: CSAQDRAIGELFF. CDR3 nucleotides: TGCAGCGCACAGGACAGGGCCATCGGGGAGCTGTTTTTT.

This clone was seen just once. The chain carries TRBV12-5 and TRBJ2-2; maybe TRBD2 (5 bases). Germline V gene sequence: CDR1 LGHNT, CDR2 FRNRAP. The CDR3 sequence is 18 residues long. V lost 0 bases and J 6 bases, leaving 20 bases between the germline ends. The CDR3 sequence is CASGLVRIPAEESGELFF. As DNA, the CDR3 is TGTGCTAGTGGTTTGGTAAGGATCCCGGCGGAGGAGTCCGGGGAGCTGTTTTTT.

The chain has TRBV2 and TRBJ2-7; D uncertain. Germline V lookup: CDR1 SNHLY, CDR2 FYNNEI. Trimming removed 4 bases at V and 2 bases at J, with 12 bases between. CDR3 length equals 14 residues. The CDR3: CASSVQTMAYEQYF. The DNA of the CDR3 is TGTGCCAGCAGTGTACAGACAATGGCCTACGAGCAGTACTTC.

V gene TRBV5-5 combines with J gene TRBJ1-2; unclear D gene. CDR1 and CDR2 from the germline V gene are SGHKS and YYEKEE (reference sequence). The V end lost 2 bases, the J end lost 2 bases, and 10 bases lay between the germline ends. This CDR3 spans 14 amino acids. CDR3 residues: CASSLLSGNYGYTF. The CDR3 DNA sequence: TGTGCCAGCAGCTTACTATCCGGGAACTATGGCTACACCTTC. Full variable domain (missing parts from reference TRBV5-5 and TRBJ1-2): DAGVTQSPTHLIKTRGQQVTLRCSPISGHKSVSWYQQVLGQGPQFIFQYYEKEERGRGNFPDRFSARQFPNYSSELNVNALLLGDSALYLCASSLLSGNYGYTFGSGTRLTVV.

This clone was found once. CDR3 DNA sequence: TGTGCCAGCAGTACCGGGACAGGGGAAGGGCAGCCCCAGCATTTT. Amino acid sequence: CASSTGTGEGQPQHF. The gene calls are TRBV13 and TRBJ1-5; 10 positions match TRBD1. CDR3 size: 15 residues. J gave up 7 bases and V 6 bases, and 9 bases lay outside the gene matches. Germline V CDR1 and CDR2: PRHDT, FYEKMQ (reference sequence).

The rearrangement links TRBV2 to TRBJ2-3; TRBD2 might be the D (6 bases). CDR1 is SNHLY and CDR2 is FYNNEI in the germline V gene. This CDR3 has 15 amino acids. Trimming left V 4 bases short and J 2 bases short, with 13 bases between. CDR3 sequence (DNA): TGTGCCAGCAGTGCGTCGGCGGGGCACACAGATACGCAGTATTTT. This gives the protein CASSASAGHTDTQYF.

The rearrangement joins TRBV11-2 to TRBJ2-1; 8 bases map to TRBD2. Trimming took 5 bases from V and 0 from J; bases not matched to a gene: 3. The CDR3 has 15 residues. Germline-derived CDR1 and CDR2 are SGHAT and FQNNGV. The CDR3: CASSRSGSSYNEQFF. CDR3 nucleotides: TGTGCCAGCAGCCGGAGCGGGAGCTCCTACAATGAGCAGTTCTTC.

This chain connects TRBV5-1 to TRBJ2-1; TRBD2 might be the D (7 bases). The germline V and J ends were trimmed by 2 bases and 7 bases, with 16 bases remaining between them. The CDR3 is 15 amino acids. The germline CDR1 and CDR2 sequences are SGHRS and YFSETQ. DNA of the CDR3: TGCGCCAGCAGCTTTAGGGGGGGCCTTTTTAATGAGCAGTTCTTC. Its protein product is CASSFRGGLFNEQFF.

V is TRBV5-1 and J is TRBJ2-2; the D gene is possibly TRBD2 (6 bases). The V end was cut by 2 bases, the J end by 6 bases, with 23 bases between. Germline V lookup: CDR1 SGHRS, CDR2 YFSETQ. This CDR3 comprises 18 residues. The CDR3 region has the DNA TGCGCCAGCAGCTTCCGGATCCGCGGCCGGAGGGGACCCGGGGAGCTGTTTTTT. This encodes CASSFRIRGRRGPGELFF.

This clone has only one observation. The gene calls are TRBV5-1 and TRBJ2-5; 7 bases are shared with TRBD2. V gave up 4 bases and J gave up 2 bases; unmatched junction bases: 11. The CDR3 runs to 16 residues. Germline CDR1 and CDR2: SGHRS and YFSETQ. CDR3 amino acids: CASSPSGGANQETQYF. The DNA for the CDR3 is TGCGCCAGCAGCCCCTCGGGGGGAGCCAATCAAGAGACCCAGTACTTC.

J is TRBJ2-2 and V is TRBV9, with D unclear. V lost 0 bases and J lost 3, with 3 bases in between. The germline CDR1 and CDR2 sequences are SGDLS and YYNGEE. CDR3 length: 13 residues. CDR3 bases: TGTGCCAGCAGCGTAGCGGACACCGGGGAGCTGTTTTTT. Translation gives CASSVADTGELFF. The full variable domain, with the rest looked up from reference TRBV9 and TRBJ2-2, is DSGVTQTPKHLITATGQRVTLRCSPRSGDLSVYWYQQSLDQGLQFLIQYYNGEERAKGNILERFSAQQFPDLHSELNLSSLELGDSALYFCASSVADTGELFFGEGSRLTVL.

The CDR3 region has the DNA TGTGCCAGCAGTGAAGCGTTGACTGGCCAAGAGACCCAGTACTTC. Translating it yields CASSEALTGQETQYF. The genes are TRBV2 and TRBJ2-5; D ambiguous. The CDR3 has 15 amino acids. V was clipped by 0 bases and J by 1 base, with 9 bases between them. Germline V CDR1 and CDR2: SNHLY, FYNNEI. Complete variable domain (other parts from reference TRBV2 and TRBJ2-5): EPEVTQTPSHQVTQMGQEVILRCVPISNHLYFYWYRQILGQKVEFLVSFYNNEISEKSEIFDDQFSVERPDGSNFTLKIRSTKLEDSAMYFCASSEALTGQETQYFGPGTRLLVL.

The chain links TRBV9 to TRBJ2-5; 8 nucleotides line up with TRBD2. The V and J ends lost 7 bases and 2 bases, in that order; junction bases with no gene match: 4. The CDR3 is 13 amino acids. CDR1 is SGDLS and CDR2 is YYNGEE in the germline V gene. CDR3 residues: CASGRGGQETQYF. CDR3 DNA: TGTGCCAGCGGACGGGGGGGGCAAGAGACCCAGTACTTC.